This T cell receptor beta chain was observed in a study of post-analysis software for immune sequencing data. At the level of the study: There were relapsing-remitting, secondary progressive and progressive-relapsing multiple sclerosis among the disease courses included. Study-level findings and limits: About 5 TRBV segments (TRBV5-6, TRBV5-1 and TRBV20-1 among them) occurred more frequently in patients than in controls. Normalized Chao1 diversity was significantly lower in multiple sclerosis patients than in controls.

This clonotype was detected ten times or more. Its antigen is still unknown. cDNA libraries of TCR beta carried unique molecular identifiers. A population of 1 to 10 million T cells gave rise to 450,000 to 500,000 cDNA molecules. TCRdb reanalysed the PCR reads using MiXCR and keeps one entry per CDR3 protein. This sample yields over 700,000 distinct CDR3 sequences, of which roughly 29% are seen a single time; 0.56% belongs to the top ten. Germline V lookup: CDR1 SQVTM, CDR2 ANQGSEA. The CDR3 totals 12 residues. This receptor was obtained from a girl between 5 and 17 years old with multiple sclerosis. V and J are TRBV29-1 and TRBJ2-7; the match to TRBD1 covers 9 bases. The sample comprised blood. CDR3 in amino acids: CSARTGAYEQYF. The CDR3 DNA reads TGCAGTGCTAGGACAGGGGCCTACGAGCAGTACTTC.